One and the same sample provided the 27 T cell receptor beta chains below, sequenced in a study of T cells in Graves' hyperthyroidism and ophthalmopathy. RNA transcripts gave rise to amplified TCR beta CDR3 regions. Researchers ran a first-round RT-PCR on the TCR CDR3 using the HTBI primer set. TCRdb re-analysed the multiplex PCR reads in MiXCR, keeping a single row per CDR3 protein. Among 700,000 to 950,000 distinct CDR3 sequences listed, just over 35% were seen once. Sequencing was carried out using blood. The receptors here all came from a woman aged 40 to 50 with Graves' hyperthyroidism.

The chain links TRBV30 to TRBJ2-2; TRBD2 is a possible D gene (5 bases). V lost 2 bases and J 6 bases, leaving 7 bases between the germline ends. The germline V gene has CDR1 GTSNPN and CDR2 SVGIG (reference sequence). This CDR3 is built from 12 residues. In nucleotides, the CDR3 is TGTGCCTGGAGTCGCGGGTCCGGGGAGCTGTTTTTT. This codes for CAWSRGSGELFF.

This clonotype was detected ten times or more. The chain carries TRBV24-1 and TRBJ2-2; TRBD2 agrees at 8 bases. Germline V gene sequence: CDR1 KGHDR, CDR2 SFDVKD. Losses at the gene ends were 3 bases for V and 6 bases for J; bases not matched to a gene: 8. The CDR3 spans 16 residues. The CDR3 DNA sequence: TGTGCCACCAGTGATATCGTCGGGAGGGGGTCCGGGGAGCTGTTTTTT. Protein: CATSDIVGRGSGELFF.

The chain recombines TRBV19 with TRBJ1-2, with D hard to call. V shed 2 bases and J shed 8 bases, with 15 bases lying between them. Germline lookup yields CDR1 LNHDA and CDR2 SQIVND (reference sequence). The CDR3 is 14 residues long. CDR3 coding DNA: TGTGCCAGTAGTATATCCCCATCCAGGACCGGCTACACCTTC. Its protein is CASSISPSRTGYTF. Complete variable domain (other parts from reference TRBV19 and TRBJ1-2): DGGITQSPKYLFRKEGQNVTLSCEQNLNHDAMYWYRQDPGQGLRLIYYSQIVNDFQKGDIAEGYSVSREKKESFPLTVTSAQKNPTAFYLCASSISPSRTGYTFGSGTRLTVV.

This clonotype was counted a single time. A much more abundant neighbour one base away suggests this may be a read error. The chain employs TRBV2 and TRBJ2-5; 9 bases line up with TRBD2. This CDR3 contains 15 residues. Per the germline V gene, CDR1 is SNHLY and CDR2 is FYNNEI. CDR3 coding DNA: TGTGCCGGCAGCGGGGGGACTAGCCTATGGGAGACCCAGTACTTC. Residues: CAGSGGTSLWETQYF. Full variable domain (outside the CDR3, taken from reference TRBV2 and TRBJ2-5): EPEVTQTPSHQVTQMGQEVILRCVPISNHLYFYWYRQILGQKVEFLVSFYNNEISEKSEIFDDQFSVERPDGSNFTLKIRSTKLEDSAMYFCAGSGGTSLWETQYFGPGTRLLVL.

The sample holds many counts of this clonotype. V usage is TRBV10-2 and J usage is TRBJ1-2, with TRBD1 matching 9 bases. The V and J ends lost 3 bases and 8 bases, in that order; junction bases with no gene match: 13. The CDR3 runs 16 residues. In germline, CDR1 is WSHSY, CDR2 SAAADI. CDR3 protein: CASSDSIWDRDGGYTF. The CDR3 DNA reads TGCGCCAGCAGTGATTCGATTTGGGACAGGGATGGCGGCTACACCTTC.

This clonotype was observed a few times. The chain is built from TRBV19 and TRBJ2-7, with 9 positions matching TRBD1. The trim removed 6 bases at V and 3 bases at J, leaving 9 bases unmatched. Germline CDR1 is LNHDA and CDR2 is SQIVND (reference sequence). The CDR3 loop spans 15 amino acids. Written as DNA, the CDR3 is TGTGCCAGTAGGGGGTCCGGGACAGGGCTCTACGAGCAGTACTTC. This encodes CASRGSGTGLYEQYF.

This clonotype has ten or more counts. The rearrangement joins TRBV7-2 to TRBJ1-5, with D possibly matching TRBD1 (5 bases). The CDR3 totals 15 residues. V lost 1 base to trimming and J lost 6 bases, with 13 bases between them. In germline, CDR1 is SGHTA, CDR2 FQGNSA. CDR3 DNA sequence: TGTGCCAGCAGCTTAGGCACAGCCGGGGGTCAGCCCCAGCATTTT. Translated: CASSLGTAGGQPQHF.

This clonotype was recorded many times. The chain uses TRBV12-3 or TRBV12-4 and TRBJ2-5; D ambiguous. Trimming left V 6 bases short and J 5 bases short, with 13 bases between. The CDR3 spans 13 residues. CDR3 bases: TGTGCCAGCAGCTCCGGAAATCTTGAGACCCAGTACTTC. Amino acids: CASSSGNLETQYF.

The CDR3 DNA sequence: TGTGCCTGGACCACCGGGACAGGGGGCGCGGGGCAGCCCCAGCATTTT. Encoded protein: CAWTTGTGGAGQPQHF. The rearrangement links TRBV30 to TRBJ1-5; 12 positions agree with TRBD1. Germline V gene lookup returns CDR1 GTSNPN and CDR2 SVGIG (reference sequence). The CDR3 has 16 residues. The V segment lost 4 bases and the J segment 7 bases; nucleotides outside the gene matches: 11.

The table lists this clonotype with many counts. V is TRBV19 and J is TRBJ2-7, with D uncertain. The CDR3 sequence is 12 residues long. Trimming pared 5 bases from V and 5 bases from J, leaving 10 bases between. The germline CDR1 and CDR2 sequences are LNHDA and SQIVND (reference sequence). CDR3 amino acids: CASSVGNHEQYF. In nucleotides, the CDR3 is TGTGCCAGTAGTGTGGGTAACCACGAGCAGTACTTC.

This clonotype has just a few counts. The genes are TRBV28 and TRBJ1-2; D is uncertain. Trimming took 0 bases from V and 3 from J, leaving 8 bases between them. The CDR3 covers 14 residues. Germline V gives CDR1 MDHEN, CDR2 SYDVKM. For the CDR3, the DNA is TGTGCCAGCAGTTTATGGAACGGTTACTATGGCTACACCTTC. Translation gives CASSLWNGYYGYTF.

This clonotype turned up a few times. V and J are TRBV19 and TRBJ1-3; D is ambiguous. Germline V CDR1 and CDR2: LNHDA, SQIVND (reference sequence). The CDR3 loop spans 12 amino acids. The germline V and J ends were trimmed by 5 bases and 6 bases, with 8 bases remaining between them. The CDR3 region is CASSPPANTIYF. DNA for the CDR3: TGTGCCAGTAGTCCTCCCGCAAACACCATATATTTT.

The chain employs TRBV6-5 and TRBJ2-3; possible D gene TRBD1, 6 bases. Germline assignment: CDR1 MNHEY and CDR2 SVGAGI. The V gene lost 0 bases and the J gene lost 4 bases, with 11 bases spanning the gap. The length of the CDR3 is 15 residues. In DNA, the CDR3 is TGTGCCAGCAGTTACTCACAGGGTGGAGCAGATACGCAGTATTTT. This codes for CASSYSQGGADTQYF.

This clonotype was counted many times. V usage is TRBV2 and J usage is TRBJ1-5; TRBD1 is a possible D gene (6 bases). The CDR3 spans 15 residues. Trimming removed 5 bases from V and 4 bases from J, with 15 bases in between. Germline V gene data show CDR1 as SNHLY and CDR2 as FYNNEI. The CDR3, as DNA: TGTGCCAGCAGTCAGGGGTTTATAGCAAATCAGCCCCAGCATTTT. Amino acids: CASSQGFIANQPQHF.

Note on this clonotype: Given a much more abundant clone one base away, this may be a read error. Since the CDR3 does not end with the conserved phenylalanine or tryptophan, this likely comes from a read error. The rearrangement joins TRBV6-2 or TRBV6-3 to TRBJ2-7; D remains ambiguous. Germline V gene data show CDR1 as MNHEY and CDR2 as SVGEGT. This CDR3 contains 11 residues. V lost 4 bases and J lost 4, with 5 bases in between. The CDR3 coding sequence is TGTGCCAGCAGTTGGAATTACGAGCAGTACCTC. This sequence encodes CASSWNYEQYL.

This clonotype was recorded many times. This rearrangement joins TRBV10-3 to TRBJ2-7; a weak D match, TRBD1 (5 bases). V lost 6 bases, J lost 6 bases, and 15 bases lay in between. The CDR3 contains 13 residues. Germline V gene data show CDR1 as ENHRY and CDR2 as SYGVKD. DNA for the CDR3: TGTGCCATCAGCCCGGACAAGAATCGCGAGCAGTACTTC. Its translation: CAISPDKNREQYF.

The CDR3 DNA reads as TGCGCCAGCAGCCAAGACCCCGGGAGGGATCAGCCCCAGCATTTT. Translating gives CASSQDPGRDQPQHF. This chain joins TRBV4-3 and TRBJ1-5; no reliable D call. There are 15 residues in the CDR3. The germline V gene encodes CDR1 LGHNA and CDR2 YSLEER. V lost 0 bases to trimming and J lost 5 bases, with 11 bases between them.

In this sample, this clonotype turned up once. This sequence joins TRBV18 and TRBJ1-1; tentative D call: TRBD1 (5 bases). The germline gives CDR1 KGHSH, CDR2 LQKENI. The CDR3 extends over 14 amino acids. With 6 bases removed from V and 1 base from J, the gap between germline ends came to 12 bases. The CDR3 is CASSKQESNTEAFF. In DNA, the CDR3 is TGTGCCAGCTCCAAACAGGAGTCGAACACTGAAGCTTTCTTT.

The V and J genes are TRBV7-2 and TRBJ2-5; D is unresolved. With 5 bases removed from V and 2 bases from J, the gap between germline ends came to 15 bases. The germline CDR1 and CDR2 sequences are SGHTA and FQGNSA. This CDR3 has 15 residues. This CDR3 reads CASSQERLKQETQYF. In DNA, the CDR3 is TGTGCCAGCAGCCAAGAAAGACTGAAACAAGAGACCCAGTACTTC. Supplemented by reference TRBV7-2 and TRBJ2-5, the full variable domain reads GAGVSQSPSNKVTEKGKDVELRCDPISGHTALYWYRQSLGQGLEFLIYFQGNSAPDKSGLPSDRFSAERTGGSVSTLTIQRTQQEDSAVYLCASSQERLKQETQYFGPGTRLLVL.

The V call is TRBV6-2 or TRBV6-3, the J call TRBJ1-1; the D is unclear. Looked up from germline, CDR1 is MNHEY and CDR2 is SVGEGT. V was shortened by 8 bases and J by 0 bases, with 13 bases between the two germline ends. The CDR3 sequence is 14 residues long. The CDR3 loop is CASGFGRMNTEAFF. DNA of the CDR3: TGTGCCAGCGGATTCGGACGAATGAACACTGAAGCTTTCTTT.

This clonotype was observed at least ten times. This chain links TRBV19 with TRBJ1-1; D is unclear. The V end lost 0 bases, the J end lost 2 bases, and 7 bases lay between the germline ends. The CDR3 spans 14 residues. From germline, CDR1 is LNHDA and CDR2 SQIVND (reference sequence). The CDR3 loop is CASSIDQGNTEAFF. The CDR3, as DNA: TGTGCCAGTAGTATAGATCAAGGCAACACTGAAGCTTTCTTT.

This clonotype was recorded only once. The gene calls are TRBV7-8 and TRBJ2-5; a weak D match, TRBD2 (5 bases). From germline, CDR1 is SGHVS and CDR2 FQNEAQ. The CDR3 runs 15 residues. Trimming stripped 5 bases from V and 2 bases from J, with 15 bases between. The CDR3 is CASSSGAGMQETQYF. The DNA for the CDR3 is TGTGCCAGCAGCAGCGGAGCCGGGATGCAAGAGACCCAGTACTTC. Together with reference TRBV7-8 and TRBJ2-5, the CDR3 gives the full variable domain: GAGVSQSPRYKVAKRGQDVALRCDPISGHVSLFWYQQALGQGPEFLTYFQNEAQLDKSGLPSDRFFAERPEGSVSTLKIQRTQQEDSAVYLCASSSGAGMQETQYFGPGTRLLVL.

This clonotype was counted a few times. The V and J genes are TRBV7-9 and TRBJ1-6, with a tentative D call TRBD1 (5 bases). Germline V gene lookup returns CDR1 SEHNR and CDR2 FQNEAQ (reference sequence). The CDR3 is made up of 17 amino acids. Deletions cut 5 bases from V and 2 bases from J, with 16 bases between. The CDR3 DNA reads TGTGCCAGCAGCCCGATGGCGCGGGACGCCTATAATTCACCCCTCCACTTT. Amino acid sequence: CASSPMARDAYNSPLHF.

This rearrangement joins TRBV20-1 to TRBJ1-1; D not certain. The germline CDR1 and CDR2 sequences are DFQATT and SNEGSKA (reference sequence). V was shortened by 0 bases and J by 4 bases, with 21 bases between the two germline ends. The CDR3 contains 17 residues. The CDR3 nucleotides read TGCAGTGCTAGAGACAACGACATCGTCGGTCTTTCCACTGAAGCTTTCTTT. This sequence encodes CSARDNDIVGLSTEAFF.

This rearrangement joins TRBV11-1 to TRBJ1-2; D is unclear. V dropped 8 bases and J dropped 6 bases, with 16 bases sitting between them. CDR1 SGHAT and CDR2 FQDESV come from the germline V gene (reference sequence). This CDR3 comprises 13 residues. CDR3 loop: CASSPPNDNGYTF. In DNA form, the CDR3 reads TGTGCCAGCTCACCACCGAACGACAATGGCTACACCTTC.

Notes on this clonotype: The conserved phenylalanine or tryptophan is not found at the CDR3 terminus, so this likely reflects a read error. The DNA is omitted, as the CDR3 cannot be located on it reliably, and the CDR3 follows TCRdb's listing. The CDR3 reads CASGLLNL. The chain recombines TRBV6-5 with TRBJ2-5; the table's D call, TRBD2, was not checked against the DNA. Germline values: CDR1 MNHEY, CDR2 SVGAGI. From its first to its last residue, the CDR3 has 8 amino acids.

A remark on this clonotype: It may be a read error: a sequence one base away is much more abundant. This CDR3 is CAIKGTDDTEASF. The DNA of the CDR3 is TGTGCCATCAAGGGGACAGACGACACTGAAGCTTCCTTT. The genes are TRBV10-3 and TRBJ1-1; 7 bases are a match to TRBD1. The CDR3 is 13 residues long. Germline CDR1 is ENHRY and CDR2 is SYGVKD.